Following are 17 T cell receptor beta chains from one sample sequenced in a study of CD8+CD57+ T cells in acquired aplastic anemia. The study profiled TCR beta VDJ and CDR3 using genomic DNA as template. In TCRdb, the reads were re-called with MiXCR into one record per CDR3 protein. This repertoire shows approximately 380,000 distinct CDR3 sequences, 65% to 80% found once; its top ten account for more than 3.5%. Material: sorted CD4+, CD8+, or CD8+CD57+ T cells (not recorded which) from PBMCs. The receptors shown here come from a human donor in good health, serving as a control.

Turning to this clonotype: In this CDR3 the conserved last residue, phenylalanine or tryptophan, is missing, so a read error is likely. No DNA is shown, since the ends of the CDR3 on it are uncertain; the CDR3 is the one TCRdb lists. CDR3 protein: CASSLGGGAGITEALY. The chain has TRBV7-4 and TRBJ1-1; the table's D call TRBD1 went unverified against the DNA. Germline V gene data show CDR1 as SGHVT and CDR2 as SQSDAQ. A total of 16 residues make up the CDR3, ends included.

This clonotype was recorded only once. V usage is TRBV7-2 and J usage is TRBJ2-6, with 7 nucleotides matching TRBD1. This CDR3 region has 13 residues. Trimming removed 5 bases from V and 12 bases from J; junction bases left unmatched: 7. Germline V gene data show CDR1 as SGHTA and CDR2 as FQGNSA. The CDR3 bases are TGTGCCAGCAGCGGTACAGGGGCCGCCGTCCTGACTTTC. It specifies CASSGTGAAVLTF.

CDR3 sequence: CATSDIDRVGGYTF. The CDR3 DNA sequence: TGTGCCACCAGTGATATCGACAGGGTTGGTGGCTACACCTTC. This chain connects TRBV24-1 to TRBJ1-2; the match to TRBD1 covers 7 bases. Germline assignment: CDR1 KGHDR and CDR2 SFDVKD. The CDR3 consists of 14 residues. Trimming took 3 bases from V and 7 from J; bases not matched to a gene: 7.

At least ten counts were recorded for this clonotype. This sequence joins TRBV5-6 and TRBJ2-3; 7 nucleotides align to TRBD1. Germline CDR1 SGHDT, CDR2 YYEEEE. V was clipped by 4 bases and J by 3 bases; unmatched bases: 11. The CDR3 loop spans 16 amino acids. The CDR3, as DNA: TGTGCCAGCAGCCGGACAGGACGGGGATGGACAGATACGCAGTATTTT. Amino acids: CASSRTGRGWTDTQYF.

The rearrangement joins TRBV2 to TRBJ1-5; no reliable D call. The length of the CDR3 is 11 residues. CDR1 is SNHLY, CDR2 FYNNEI, per germline. Trimming left V 8 bases short and J 11 bases short, with 13 bases between. The CDR3 spells CASSQGSSQHF. DNA of the CDR3: TGTGCCAGCTCCCAAGGAAGTTCCCAGCATTTT.

V usage is TRBV7-9 and J usage is TRBJ2-2, with TRBD1 matching over 7 bases. Germline V gene sequence: CDR1 SEHNR, CDR2 FQNEAQ (reference sequence). V lost 7 bases and J lost 10; bases outside the gene matches: 12. The length of the CDR3 is 14 residues. The CDR3 nucleotides read TGTGCCAGCAACCAACCGACAGGGAATAAGGAGCTGTTTTTT. This translates into CASNQPTGNKELFF.

The V gene is TRBV7-2, the J gene TRBJ1-3; 7 bases match TRBD1. This CDR3 spans 16 amino acids. Trimming removed 5 bases from V and 7 bases from J; junction bases left unmatched: 14. The germline gives CDR1 SGHTA, CDR2 FQGNSA. The CDR3 region is CASSRGGTEETNTIYF. CDR3 DNA sequence: TGTGCCAGCAGCCGGGGTGGGACAGAAGAGACCAACACCATATATTTT.

The genes are TRBV20-1 and TRBJ1-1, with D maybe TRBD1 (5 bases). CDR1 is DFQATT and CDR2 is SNEGSKA in the germline V gene (reference sequence). V dropped 6 bases and J dropped 4 bases, with 24 bases sitting between them. The CDR3 extends over 16 amino acids. The CDR3 sequence: CSAEDPGTSATTEAFF. CDR3 nucleotides: TGCAGTGCAGAGGACCCAGGGACCTCCGCGACCACTGAAGCTTTCTTT.

The chain couples TRBV6-4 to TRBJ2-1; no firm D call. CDR1 and CDR2 from the germline V gene are MRHNA and SNTAGT. V lost 7 bases, J lost 5 bases, and 24 bases lay in between. The CDR3 covers 17 residues. The CDR3 spells CASTSHGSRTGHNEQFF. The CDR3 DNA reads TGTGCCAGCACCTCCCACGGGTCGCGAACCGGCCACAATGAGCAGTTCTTC.

This rearrangement joins TRBV20-1 to TRBJ2-7; 7 bases are shared with TRBD1. Germline CDR1 reads DFQATT; CDR2 reads SNEGSKA (reference sequence). This CDR3 comprises 13 residues. The CDR3 here is CSAGDSFNQQQYF. The DNA for the CDR3 is TGCAGCGCAGGGGACAGCTTCAATCAGCAGCAGTACTTC.

This chain links TRBV7-9 with TRBJ2-7; TRBD1 or TRBD2 may be the D gene (5 bases each). This CDR3 has 13 residues. Per the germline V gene, CDR1 is SEHNR and CDR2 is FQNEAQ (reference sequence). The germline V and J ends were trimmed by 6 bases and 2 bases, with 11 bases remaining between them. The CDR3 here is CASRPGRTYEQYF. CDR3 in DNA: TGTGCCAGCAGACCGGGACGGACCTACGAGCAGTACTTC.

This clonotype was counted ten times or more. The V and J genes are TRBV15 and TRBJ2-2, with D perhaps matching TRBD2 (5 bases). CDR1 and CDR2 (germline): LNHNV, YYDKDF (reference sequence). There are 14 residues in the CDR3. V lost 0 bases and J lost 7, with 9 bases in between. CDR3 in amino acids: CATSRDPGNGELFF. Written as DNA, the CDR3 is TGTGCCACCAGCAGAGATCCGGGGAACGGGGAGCTGTTTTTT.

This clonotype showed up just a few times. The rearrangement joins TRBV7-2 to TRBJ1-1; D remains ambiguous. Germline CDR1 SGHTA, CDR2 FQGNSA. V lost 0 bases to trimming and J lost 7 bases, with 6 bases between them. The CDR3 has 12 amino acids. This CDR3 is CASSLAPSEAFF. The CDR3 coding sequence is TGTGCCAGCAGCTTAGCGCCAAGTGAAGCTTTCTTT.

The count of this clonotype is one. The chain combines TRBV6-5 with TRBJ1-6; D is undetermined. V gave up 8 bases and J gave up 6 bases, with 20 bases separating them. The CDR3 is 16 residues long. Germline CDR1 MNHEY, CDR2 SVGAGI. As DNA, the CDR3 is TGTGCCAGCCGCGAGTCCCCGACGCGCGCTAATTCACCCCTCCACTTT. Amino acid sequence: CASRESPTRANSPLHF.

Regarding this clonotype: A read error is likely, as this CDR3 ends without the conserved phenylalanine or tryptophan. The rearrangement links TRBV19 to TRBJ2-6; D not resolved. The germline V gene encodes CDR1 LNHDA and CDR2 SQIVND (reference sequence). This CDR3 has 15 residues. DNA of the CDR3: TGTGCCAGTAGTATTGGGGTCTCTGGGCCCAACGTCCTGACTTAC. Protein product: CASSIGVSGPNVLTY.

In regard to this clonotype: One junction end disagrees with the germline gene, perhaps due to a read error. The chain carries TRBV7-9 and TRBJ1-6; D gene unclear. CDR3 length equals 13 residues. The germline V gene encodes CDR1 SEHNR and CDR2 FQNEAQ (reference sequence). The CDR3 DNA follows: TGTGCTAGCAGCTTGATATATAATTCACCCCTCTTCTTT. Its protein is CASSLIYNSPLFF. The full variable domain, its missing parts supplied by reference TRBV7-9 and TRBJ1-6, is DTGVSQNPRHKITKRGQNVTFRCDPISEHNRLYWYRQTLGQGPEFLTYFQNEAQLEKSRLLSDRFSAERPKGSFSTLEIQRTEQGDSAMYLCASSLIYNSPLFFGNGTRLTVT.

This clonotype was counted only a few times. A much larger clone lies one base from this, so it may be a read error. The V and J genes are TRBV9 and TRBJ2-7; D not certain. Germline CDR1 is SGDLS and CDR2 is YYNGEE. This CDR3 has 17 residues. V was pared by 5 bases and J by 3 bases, with 24 bases between. CDR3 sequence: CASSAGPTPHLGYEQYF. CDR3 coding DNA: TGTGCCAGCAGTGCCGGGCCCACGCCCCATCTGGGCTACGAGCAGTACTTC.